The T cell receptor beta chain described here comes from a study of blood T cell repertoires in COVID-19. For the study at large: The samples span acute and convalescent COVID-19 from the United States, Italy and Spain. T cells, B-cell-depleted T cells, or PBMCs supplied cDNA or gDNA.

In the original processing: Amplified reference gene primers provided the basis for estimating nucleated cell counts. Repertoires were generated with immunoSEQ multiplex PCR, while TCRdb's copy carries only in-frame clones and drops some. V, J and clone size reflect that table, while D and trimming were determined from the DNA. The sample has 150,000 to 200,000 clones; around 82% are singletons. After removal of 5 bases from V and 4 bases from J, the junction contained 0 bases not matched to a gene. The CDR3 totals 12 residues. Germline V gives CDR1 SGHDN, CDR2 FVKESK. V is TRBV14 and J is TRBJ1-1, with TRBD1 matching 8 bases. The origin of this receptor is a woman aged 80 or over with acute or convalescent COVID-19. Specimen: peripheral blood. The CDR3 here is CASSTGGTEAFF. CDR3 DNA: TGTGCCAGCAGCACAGGGGGCACTGAAGCTTTCTTT.